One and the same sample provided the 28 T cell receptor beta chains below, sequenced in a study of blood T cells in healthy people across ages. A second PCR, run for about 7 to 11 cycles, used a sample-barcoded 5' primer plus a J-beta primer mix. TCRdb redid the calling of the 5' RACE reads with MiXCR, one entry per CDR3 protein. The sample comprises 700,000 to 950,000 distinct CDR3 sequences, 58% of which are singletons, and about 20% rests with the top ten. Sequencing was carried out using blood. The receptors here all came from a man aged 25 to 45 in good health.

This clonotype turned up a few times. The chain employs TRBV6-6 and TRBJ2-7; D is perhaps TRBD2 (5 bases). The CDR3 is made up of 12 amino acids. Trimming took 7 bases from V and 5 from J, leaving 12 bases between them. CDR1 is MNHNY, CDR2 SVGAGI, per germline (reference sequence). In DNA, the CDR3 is TGTGCCAGCACCGACGCGGGCCACGAGCAGTACTTC. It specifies CASTDAGHEQYF.

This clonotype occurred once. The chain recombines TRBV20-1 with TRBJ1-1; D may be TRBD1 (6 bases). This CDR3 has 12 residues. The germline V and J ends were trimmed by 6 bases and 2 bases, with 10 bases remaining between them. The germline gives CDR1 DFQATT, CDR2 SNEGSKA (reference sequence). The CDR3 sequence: CSAGQPNTEAFF. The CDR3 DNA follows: TGCAGTGCGGGACAACCAAACACTGAAGCTTTCTTT.

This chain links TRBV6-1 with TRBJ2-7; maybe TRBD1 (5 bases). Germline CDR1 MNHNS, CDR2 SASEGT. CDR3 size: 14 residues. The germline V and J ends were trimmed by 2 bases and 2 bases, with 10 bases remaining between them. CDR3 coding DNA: TGTGCCAGCAGTGAACATCCAGGGCCCTACGAGCAGTACTTC. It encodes CASSEHPGPYEQYF.

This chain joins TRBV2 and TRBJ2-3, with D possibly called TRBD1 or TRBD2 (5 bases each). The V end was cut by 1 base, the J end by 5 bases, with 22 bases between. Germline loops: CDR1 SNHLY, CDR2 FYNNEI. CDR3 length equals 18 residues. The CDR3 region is CASSEVLSGALLRDTQYF. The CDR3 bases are TGTGCCAGCAGTGAAGTCCTCTCCGGGGCACTTCTACGAGATACGCAGTATTTT.

CDR3 DNA sequence: TGTGCCAGCAGTCCCCGAATGACATTCGAGACCCAGTACTTC. Amino acids: CASSPRMTFETQYF. The chain uses TRBV27 and TRBJ2-7; D call uncertain. The tail of the sequence fits TRBJ2-5 better, so the J call may be wrong. The CDR3 spans 14 residues. Germline V gives CDR1 MNHEY, CDR2 SMNVEV (reference sequence).

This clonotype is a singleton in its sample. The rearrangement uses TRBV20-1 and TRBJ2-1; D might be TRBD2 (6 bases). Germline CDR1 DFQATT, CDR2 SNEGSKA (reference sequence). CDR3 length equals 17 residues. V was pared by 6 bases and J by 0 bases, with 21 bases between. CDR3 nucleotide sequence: TGCAGTGCCCCCGGGGGACTGCGATCAAGCTCCTACAATGAGCAGTTCTTC. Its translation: CSAPGGLRSSSYNEQFF.

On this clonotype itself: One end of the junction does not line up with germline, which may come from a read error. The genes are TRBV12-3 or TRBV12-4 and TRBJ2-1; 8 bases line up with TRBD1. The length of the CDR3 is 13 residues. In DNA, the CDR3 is TGTACCAGCAGCCCCGACAGGGGTTATGAGCAGTTCTTC. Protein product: CTSSPDRGYEQFF.

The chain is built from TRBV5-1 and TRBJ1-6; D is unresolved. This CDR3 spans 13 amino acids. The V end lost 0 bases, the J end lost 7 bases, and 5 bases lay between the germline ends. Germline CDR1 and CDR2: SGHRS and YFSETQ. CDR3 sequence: CASSLGINSPLHF. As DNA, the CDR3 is TGCGCCAGCAGCTTGGGGATAAATTCACCCCTCCACTTT.

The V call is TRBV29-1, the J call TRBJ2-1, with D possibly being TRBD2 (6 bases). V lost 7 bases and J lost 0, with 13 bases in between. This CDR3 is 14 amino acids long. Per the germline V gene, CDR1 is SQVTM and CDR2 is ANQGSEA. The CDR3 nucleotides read TGCAGCGCCATTGGGGGGACCTCCTACAATGAGCAGTTCTTC. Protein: CSAIGGTSYNEQFF.

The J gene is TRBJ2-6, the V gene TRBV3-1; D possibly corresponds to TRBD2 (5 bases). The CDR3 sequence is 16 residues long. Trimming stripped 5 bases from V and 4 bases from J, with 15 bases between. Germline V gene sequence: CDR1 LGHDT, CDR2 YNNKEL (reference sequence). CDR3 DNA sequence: TGTGCCAGCAGCTCTTTGCCGGGGTGGGGGGCCAACGTCCTGACTTTC. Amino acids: CASSSLPGWGANVLTF.

CDR3 protein: CASSYDPGGYEQYF. CDR3 DNA: TGTGCCAGCAGTTACGATCCAGGGGGCTACGAGCAGTACTTC. This chain connects TRBV6-2 or TRBV6-3 to TRBJ2-7, with 7 bases aligning to TRBD1. The junction had 4 bases not matched to a gene; V was cut back by 2 bases and J by 3 bases. The CDR3 loop spans 14 amino acids. Germline V gene lookup returns CDR1 MNHEY and CDR2 SVGEGT.

CDR3 loop: CASGSGTGVQTQYF. The CDR3, as DNA: TGTGCCAGCGGCTCCGGGACAGGGGTGCAGACCCAGTACTTC. The chain employs TRBV7-2 and TRBJ2-5, with 10 bases matching TRBD1. This CDR3 has 14 residues. J lost 6 bases, V lost 8 bases, and 9 bases had no gene match. CDR1 and CDR2 (germline): SGHTA, FQGNSA.

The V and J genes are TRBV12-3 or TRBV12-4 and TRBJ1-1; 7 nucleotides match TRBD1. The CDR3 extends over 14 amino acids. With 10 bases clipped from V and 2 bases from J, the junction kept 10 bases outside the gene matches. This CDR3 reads CATIGGQTNTEAFF. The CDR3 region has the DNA TGTGCCACTATCGGGGGACAGACAAACACTGAAGCTTTCTTT.

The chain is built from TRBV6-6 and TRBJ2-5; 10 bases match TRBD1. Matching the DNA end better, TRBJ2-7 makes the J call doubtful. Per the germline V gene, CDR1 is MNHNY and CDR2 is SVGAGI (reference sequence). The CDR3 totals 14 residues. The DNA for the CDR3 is TGTGCCAGCAGTGGTACCGGGACAGGGGTCGAGCAGTACTTC. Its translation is CASSGTGTGVEQYF.

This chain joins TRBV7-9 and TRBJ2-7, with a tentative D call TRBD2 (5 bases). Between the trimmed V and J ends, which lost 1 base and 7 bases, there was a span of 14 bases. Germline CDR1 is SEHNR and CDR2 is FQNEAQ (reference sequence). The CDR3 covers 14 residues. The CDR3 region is CASSLVVPGEEQYF. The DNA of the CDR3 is TGTGCCAGCAGCTTAGTCGTTCCCGGGGAGGAGCAGTACTTC.

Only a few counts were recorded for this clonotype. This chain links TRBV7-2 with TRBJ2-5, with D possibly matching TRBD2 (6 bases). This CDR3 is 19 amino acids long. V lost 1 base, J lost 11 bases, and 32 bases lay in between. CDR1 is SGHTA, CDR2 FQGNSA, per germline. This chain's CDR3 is CASSLVMGWVANNWGEQYF. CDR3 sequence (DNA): TGTGCCAGCAGCTTAGTGATGGGTTGGGTAGCGAACAACTGGGGGGAGCAGTACTTC.

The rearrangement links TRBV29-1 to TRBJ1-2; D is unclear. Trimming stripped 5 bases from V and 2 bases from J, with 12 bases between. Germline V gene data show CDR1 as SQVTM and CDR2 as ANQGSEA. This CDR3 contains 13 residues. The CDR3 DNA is TGCAGCGTTCGGTACGACACAAACTATGGCTACACCTTC. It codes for CSVRYDTNYGYTF.

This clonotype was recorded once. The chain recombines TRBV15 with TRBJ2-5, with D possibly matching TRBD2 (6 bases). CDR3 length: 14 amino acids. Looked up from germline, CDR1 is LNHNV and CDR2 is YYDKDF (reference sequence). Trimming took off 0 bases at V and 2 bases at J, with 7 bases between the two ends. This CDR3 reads CATSREGLQETQYF. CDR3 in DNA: TGTGCCACCAGCAGAGAGGGACTTCAAGAGACCCAGTACTTC.

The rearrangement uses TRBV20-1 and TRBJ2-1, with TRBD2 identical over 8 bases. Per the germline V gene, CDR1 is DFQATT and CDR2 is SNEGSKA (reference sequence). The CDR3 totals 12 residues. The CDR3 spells CRPAGAGSEQFF. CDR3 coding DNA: TGCAGACCAGCGGGAGCAGGAAGTGAGCAGTTCTTC.

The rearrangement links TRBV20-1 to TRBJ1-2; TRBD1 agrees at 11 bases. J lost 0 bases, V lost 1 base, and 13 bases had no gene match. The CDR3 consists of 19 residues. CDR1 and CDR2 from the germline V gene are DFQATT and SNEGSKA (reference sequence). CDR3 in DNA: TGCAGTGCTAGAGCCATAACGGGACAGGGGGTGCCCGCTAACTATGGCTACACCTTC. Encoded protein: CSARAITGQGVPANYGYTF.

This CDR3 is CASSPKSGANVLTF. The CDR3 region has the DNA TGTGCCAGCAGTCCCAAATCTGGGGCCAACGTCCTGACTTTC. The chain is built from TRBV6-2 or TRBV6-3 and TRBJ2-6; no clear D gene. The CDR3 is made up of 14 amino acids. Trimming shortened V by 5 bases and J by 1 base, and 6 bases separated the two germline ends. Germline V lookup: CDR1 MNHEY, CDR2 SVGEGT.

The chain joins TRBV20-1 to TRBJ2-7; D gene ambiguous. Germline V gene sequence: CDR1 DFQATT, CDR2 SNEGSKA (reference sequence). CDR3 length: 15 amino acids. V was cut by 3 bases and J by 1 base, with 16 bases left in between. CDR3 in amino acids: CSASSPAGGSYEQYF. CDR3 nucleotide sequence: TGCAGTGCTAGTTCCCCGGCAGGTGGATCCTACGAGCAGTACTTC.

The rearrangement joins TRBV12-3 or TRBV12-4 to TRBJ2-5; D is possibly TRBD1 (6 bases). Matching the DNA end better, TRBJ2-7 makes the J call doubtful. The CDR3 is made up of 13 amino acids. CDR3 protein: CASSYRDFDEQYF. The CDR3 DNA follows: TGTGCCAGCAGTTACAGGGATTTCGACGAGCAGTACTTC.

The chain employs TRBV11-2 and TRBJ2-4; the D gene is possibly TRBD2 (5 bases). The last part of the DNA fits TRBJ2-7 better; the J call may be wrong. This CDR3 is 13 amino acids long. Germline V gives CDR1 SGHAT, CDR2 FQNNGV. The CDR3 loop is CASSPGGVNEQYF. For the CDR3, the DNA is TGTGCCAGCAGTCCCGGAGGAGTGAACGAGCAGTACTTC.

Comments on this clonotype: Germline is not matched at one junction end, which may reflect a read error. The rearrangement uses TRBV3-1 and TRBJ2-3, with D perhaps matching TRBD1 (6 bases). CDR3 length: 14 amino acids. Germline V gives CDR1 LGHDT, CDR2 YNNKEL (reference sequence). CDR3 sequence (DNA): TGTGCCAGCAGACAGGGACCAACCACAGCTACGCAGTATTTT. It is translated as CASRQGPTTATQYF.

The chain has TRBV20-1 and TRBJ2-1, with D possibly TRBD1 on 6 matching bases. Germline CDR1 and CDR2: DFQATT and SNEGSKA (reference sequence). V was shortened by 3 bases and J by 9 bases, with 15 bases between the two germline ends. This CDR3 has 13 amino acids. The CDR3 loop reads CSASETGLGEQFF. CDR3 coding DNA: TGCAGTGCTAGTGAAACAGGGTTGGGTGAGCAGTTCTTC.

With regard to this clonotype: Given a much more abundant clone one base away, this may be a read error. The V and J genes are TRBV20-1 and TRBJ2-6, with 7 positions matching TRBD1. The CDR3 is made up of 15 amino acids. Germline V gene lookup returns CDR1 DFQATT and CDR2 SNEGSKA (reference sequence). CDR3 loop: CSARNEGAGANVPTF. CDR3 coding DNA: TGCAGTGCTAGAAACGAGGGGGCCGGGGCCAACGTCCCGACTTTC.

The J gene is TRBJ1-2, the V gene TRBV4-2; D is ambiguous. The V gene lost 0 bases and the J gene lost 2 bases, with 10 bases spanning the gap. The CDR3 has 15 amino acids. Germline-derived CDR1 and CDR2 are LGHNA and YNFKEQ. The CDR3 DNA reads TGTGCCAGCAGCCAAGAGCAGCCGGGGAACTATGGCTACACCTTC. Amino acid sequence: CASSQEQPGNYGYTF.